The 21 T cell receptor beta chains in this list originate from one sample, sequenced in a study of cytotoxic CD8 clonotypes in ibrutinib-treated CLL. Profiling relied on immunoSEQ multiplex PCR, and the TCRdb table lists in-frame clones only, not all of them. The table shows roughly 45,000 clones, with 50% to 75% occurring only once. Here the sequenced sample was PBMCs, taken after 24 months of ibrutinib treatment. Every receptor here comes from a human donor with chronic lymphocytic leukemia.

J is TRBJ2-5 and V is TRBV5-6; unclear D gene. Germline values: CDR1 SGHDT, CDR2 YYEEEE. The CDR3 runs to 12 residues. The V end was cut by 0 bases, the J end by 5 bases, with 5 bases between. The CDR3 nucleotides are TGTGCCAGCAGCTTGGTCGGGGAGACCCAGTACTTC. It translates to CASSLVGETQYF. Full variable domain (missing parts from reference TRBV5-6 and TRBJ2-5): DAGVTQSPTHLIKTRGQQVTLRCSPKSGHDTVSWYQQALGQGPQFIFQYYEEEERQRGNFPDRFSGHQFPNYSSELNVNALLLGDSALYLCASSLVGETQYFGPGTRLLVL.

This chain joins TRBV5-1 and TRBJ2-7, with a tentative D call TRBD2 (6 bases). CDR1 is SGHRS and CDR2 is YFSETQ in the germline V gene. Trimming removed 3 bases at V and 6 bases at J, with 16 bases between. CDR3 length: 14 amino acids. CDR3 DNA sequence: TGCGCCAGCAGCTGGGACGGAGGGACCGGCGAGCAGTACTTC. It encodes CASSWDGGTGEQYF.

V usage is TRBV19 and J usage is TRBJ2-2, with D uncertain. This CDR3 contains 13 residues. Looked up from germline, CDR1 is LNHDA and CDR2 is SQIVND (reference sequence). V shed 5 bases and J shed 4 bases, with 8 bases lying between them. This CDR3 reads CASSVLFTGELFF. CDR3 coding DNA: TGTGCCAGTAGTGTACTATTCACCGGGGAGCTGTTTTTT. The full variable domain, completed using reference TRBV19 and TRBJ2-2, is DGGITQSPKYLFRKEGQNVTLSCEQNLNHDAMYWYRQDPGQGLRLIYYSQIVNDFQKGDIAEGYSVSREKKESFPLTVTSAQKNPTAFYLCASSVLFTGELFFGEGSRLTVL.

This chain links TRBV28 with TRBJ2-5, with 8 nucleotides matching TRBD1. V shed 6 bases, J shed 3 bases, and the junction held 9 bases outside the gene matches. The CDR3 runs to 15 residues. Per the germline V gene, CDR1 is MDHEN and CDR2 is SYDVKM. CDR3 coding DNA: TGTGCCAGCAGCCCTCCCGGACAGGGAGAAGAGACCCAGTACTTC. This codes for CASSPPGQGEETQYF.

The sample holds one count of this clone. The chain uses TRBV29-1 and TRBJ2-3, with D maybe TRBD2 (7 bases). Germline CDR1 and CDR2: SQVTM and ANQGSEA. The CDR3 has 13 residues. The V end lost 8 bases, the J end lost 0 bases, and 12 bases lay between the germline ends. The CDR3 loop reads CSPRGGSTDTQYF. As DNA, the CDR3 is TGCAGCCCGAGGGGGGGTAGCACAGATACGCAGTATTTT.

DNA for the CDR3: TGTGCCAGCAGCCCCCCCGAACCCGGGACAGGGGGCGCCGGGGAGCTGTTTTTT. As protein: CASSPPEPGTGGAGELFF. The chain couples TRBV7-3 to TRBJ2-2; 12 bases fit TRBD1. The CDR3 has 18 residues. V lost 5 bases, J lost 6 bases, and 13 bases stayed unmatched. Germline CDR1 reads SGHTA; CDR2 reads FQGTGA.

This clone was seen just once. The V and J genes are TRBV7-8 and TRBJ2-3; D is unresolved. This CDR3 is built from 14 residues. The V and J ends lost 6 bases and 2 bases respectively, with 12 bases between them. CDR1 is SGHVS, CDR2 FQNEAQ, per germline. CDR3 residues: CASRGMEHTDTQYF. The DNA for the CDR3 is TGTGCCAGCAGAGGGATGGAACACACAGATACGCAGTATTTT. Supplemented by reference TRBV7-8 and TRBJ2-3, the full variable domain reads GAGVSQSPRYKVAKRGQDVALRCDPISGHVSLFWYQQALGQGPEFLTYFQNEAQLDKSGLPSDRFFAERPEGSVSTLKIQRTQQEDSAVYLCASRGMEHTDTQYFGPGTRLTVL.

The CDR3 sequence: CASSEAGRIYNEQFF. The CDR3 region has the DNA TGTGCCAGCAGTGAGGCAGGGAGAATATACAATGAGCAGTTCTTC. The V call is TRBV6-1, the J call TRBJ2-1; D could derive from TRBD1 or TRBD2 (5 bases each). V was pared by 3 bases and J by 4 bases, with 13 bases between. From germline, CDR1 is MNHNS and CDR2 SASEGT. The CDR3 spans 15 residues.

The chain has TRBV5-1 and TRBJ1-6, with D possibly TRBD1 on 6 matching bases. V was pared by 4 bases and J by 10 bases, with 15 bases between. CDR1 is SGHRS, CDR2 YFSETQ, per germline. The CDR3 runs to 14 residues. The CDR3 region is CASSRTGPGSPLHF. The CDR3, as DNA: TGCGCCAGCAGCCGCACAGGGCCGGGCTCACCCCTCCACTTT.

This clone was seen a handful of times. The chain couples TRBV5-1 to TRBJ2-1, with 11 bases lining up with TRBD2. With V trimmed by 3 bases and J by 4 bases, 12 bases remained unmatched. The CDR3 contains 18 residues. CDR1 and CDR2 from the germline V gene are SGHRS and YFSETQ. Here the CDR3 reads CASSSDQLAGAGYNEQFF. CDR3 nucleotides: TGCGCCAGCAGCTCGGATCAACTAGCGGGAGCGGGGTACAATGAGCAGTTCTTC.

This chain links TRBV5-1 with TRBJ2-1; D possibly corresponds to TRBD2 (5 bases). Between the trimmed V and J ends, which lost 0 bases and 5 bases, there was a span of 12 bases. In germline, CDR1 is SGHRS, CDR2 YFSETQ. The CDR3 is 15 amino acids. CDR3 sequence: CASSLARGIDNEQFF. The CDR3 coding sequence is TGCGCCAGCAGCTTGGCTCGAGGGATCGACAATGAGCAGTTCTTC.

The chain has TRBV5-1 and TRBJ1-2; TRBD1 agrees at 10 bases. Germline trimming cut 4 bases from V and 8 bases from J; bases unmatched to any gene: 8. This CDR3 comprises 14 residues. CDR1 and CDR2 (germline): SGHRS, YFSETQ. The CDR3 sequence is CASSIRDRGKGYTF. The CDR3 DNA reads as TGCGCCAGCAGCATCCGGGACAGGGGCAAAGGCTACACCTTC.

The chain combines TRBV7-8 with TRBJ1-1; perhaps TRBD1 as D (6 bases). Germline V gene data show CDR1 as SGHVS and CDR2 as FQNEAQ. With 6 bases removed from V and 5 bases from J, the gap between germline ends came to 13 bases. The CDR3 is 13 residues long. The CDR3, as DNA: TGTGCCAGCAGGGATCAAGGGGGAACTGAAGCTTTCTTT. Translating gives CASRDQGGTEAFF.

In DNA, the CDR3 is TGTGCCAGCAGTGCAGAAACCTATGGCTACACCTTC. This translates into CASSAETYGYTF. This chain joins TRBV6-6 and TRBJ1-2; D is ambiguous. The V gene lost 5 bases and the J gene lost 4 bases, with 8 bases spanning the gap. Germline CDR1 is MNHNY and CDR2 is SVGAGI (reference sequence). The CDR3 loop spans 12 amino acids.

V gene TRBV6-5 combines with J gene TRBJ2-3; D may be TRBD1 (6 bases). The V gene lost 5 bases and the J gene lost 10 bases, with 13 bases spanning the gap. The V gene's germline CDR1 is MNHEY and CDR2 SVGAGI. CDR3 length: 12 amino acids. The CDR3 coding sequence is TGTGCCAGCAGTGGGGGCCTTTCCGCGCAGTATTTT. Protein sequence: CASSGGLSAQYF.

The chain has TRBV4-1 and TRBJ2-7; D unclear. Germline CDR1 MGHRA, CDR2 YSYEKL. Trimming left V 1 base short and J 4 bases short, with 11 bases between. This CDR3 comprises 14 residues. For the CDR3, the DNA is TGCGCCAGCAGCCAAGGGTCAGTCAATTACGAGCAGTACTTC. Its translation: CASSQGSVNYEQYF.

In nucleotides, the CDR3 is TGTGCCAGCAGCTTACGGGACTATCGCAATGAGCAGTTCTTC. This encodes CASSLRDYRNEQFF. This sequence joins TRBV11-3 and TRBJ2-1; 7 positions agree with TRBD2. J was trimmed by 6 bases and V by 2 bases; bases with no gene match: 4. CDR1 is SGHNT, CDR2 YENEEA, per germline. This CDR3 comprises 14 residues.

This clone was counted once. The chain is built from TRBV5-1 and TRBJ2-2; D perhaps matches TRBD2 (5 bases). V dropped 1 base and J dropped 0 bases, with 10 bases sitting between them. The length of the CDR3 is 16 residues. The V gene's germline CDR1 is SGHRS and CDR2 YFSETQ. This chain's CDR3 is CASSLRSGTNTGELFF. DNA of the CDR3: TGCGCCAGCAGCTTGAGGTCGGGGACGAACACCGGGGAGCTGTTTTTT.

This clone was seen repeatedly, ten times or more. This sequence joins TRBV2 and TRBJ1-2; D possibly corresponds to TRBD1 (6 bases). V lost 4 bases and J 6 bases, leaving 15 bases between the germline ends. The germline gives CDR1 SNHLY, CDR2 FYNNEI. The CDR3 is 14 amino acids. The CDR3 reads CASSATNDRNGYTF. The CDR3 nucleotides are TGTGCCAGCAGTGCGACCAACGACAGGAATGGCTACACCTTC.

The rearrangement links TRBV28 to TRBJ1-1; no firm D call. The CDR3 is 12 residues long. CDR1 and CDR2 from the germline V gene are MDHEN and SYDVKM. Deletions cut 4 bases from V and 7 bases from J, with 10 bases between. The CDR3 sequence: CASSSGSFEAFF. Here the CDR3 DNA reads TGTGCCAGCAGTTCGGGCTCATTTGAAGCTTTCTTT.

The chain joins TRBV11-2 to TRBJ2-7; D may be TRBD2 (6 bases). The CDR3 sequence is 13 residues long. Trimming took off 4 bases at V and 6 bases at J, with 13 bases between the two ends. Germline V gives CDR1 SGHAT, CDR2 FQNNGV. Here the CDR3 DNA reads TGTGCCAGCAGCTCCGTGGGGGGATCCGAGCAGTACTTC. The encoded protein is CASSSVGGSEQYF.